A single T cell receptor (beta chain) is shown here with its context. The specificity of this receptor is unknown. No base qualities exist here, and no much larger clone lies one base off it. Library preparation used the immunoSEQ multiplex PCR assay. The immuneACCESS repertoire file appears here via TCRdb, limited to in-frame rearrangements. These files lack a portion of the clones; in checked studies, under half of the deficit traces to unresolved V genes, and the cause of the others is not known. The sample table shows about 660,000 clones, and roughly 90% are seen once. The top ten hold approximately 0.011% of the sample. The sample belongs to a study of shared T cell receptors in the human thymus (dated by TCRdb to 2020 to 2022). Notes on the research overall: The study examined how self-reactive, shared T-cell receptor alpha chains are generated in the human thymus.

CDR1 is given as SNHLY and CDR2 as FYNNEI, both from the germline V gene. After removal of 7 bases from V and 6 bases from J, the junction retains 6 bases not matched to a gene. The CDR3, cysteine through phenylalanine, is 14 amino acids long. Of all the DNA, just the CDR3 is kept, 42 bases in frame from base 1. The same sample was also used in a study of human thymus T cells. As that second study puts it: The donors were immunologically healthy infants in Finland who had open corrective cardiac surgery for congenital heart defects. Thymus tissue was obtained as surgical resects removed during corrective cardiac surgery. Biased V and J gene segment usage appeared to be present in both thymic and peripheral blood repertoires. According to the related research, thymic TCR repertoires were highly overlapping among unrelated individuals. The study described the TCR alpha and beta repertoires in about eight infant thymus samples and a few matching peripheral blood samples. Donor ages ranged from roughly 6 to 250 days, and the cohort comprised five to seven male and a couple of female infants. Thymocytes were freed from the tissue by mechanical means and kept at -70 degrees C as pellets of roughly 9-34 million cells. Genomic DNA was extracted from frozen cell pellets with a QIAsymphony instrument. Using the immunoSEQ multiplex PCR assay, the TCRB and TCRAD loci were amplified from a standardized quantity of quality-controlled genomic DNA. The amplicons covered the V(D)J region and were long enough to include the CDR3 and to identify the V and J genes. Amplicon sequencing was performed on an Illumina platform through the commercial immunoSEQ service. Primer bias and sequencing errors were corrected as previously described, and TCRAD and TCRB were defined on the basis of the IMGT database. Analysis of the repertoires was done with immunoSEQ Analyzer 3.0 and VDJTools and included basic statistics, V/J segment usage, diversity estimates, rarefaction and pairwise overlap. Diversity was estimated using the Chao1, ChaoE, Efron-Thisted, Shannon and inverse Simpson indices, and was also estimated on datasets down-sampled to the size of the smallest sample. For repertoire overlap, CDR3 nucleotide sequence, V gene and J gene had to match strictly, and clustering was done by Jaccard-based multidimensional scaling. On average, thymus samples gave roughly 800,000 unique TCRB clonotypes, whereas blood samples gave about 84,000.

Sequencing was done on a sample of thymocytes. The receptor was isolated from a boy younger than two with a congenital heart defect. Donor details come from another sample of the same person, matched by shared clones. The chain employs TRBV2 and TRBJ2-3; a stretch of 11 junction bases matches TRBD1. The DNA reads TGTGCCAGCACCGGACAGGGGGCGACGGATACGCAGTATTTT. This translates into CASTGQGATDTQYF.